The rows below give T cell receptor beta chains drawn from one sample of a study of post-analysis software for immune sequencing data. TCRdb fed the PCR reads into MiXCR, producing one record per CDR3 protein. This table has about 200,000 distinct CDR3 sequences, around 30% appearing once. Sequencing was performed on blood. The receptors were gathered from a girl between 2 and 17 years old with multiple sclerosis. CDR3s include the opening cysteine and the closing phenylalanine or tryptophan. The order of the fields is CDR3 protein, CDR3 DNA, D gene, J gene, V gene, clone size. D genes are given only for firm matches. Only some rows state a clone size, as once, few, many or a class for expanded clones.

CDR3aa: CAWSGYNEQFF; CDR3nt: TGTGCCTGGAGTGGTTACAATGAGCAGTTCTTC; d_gene: NA; j_gene: TRBJ2-1; v_gene: TRBV30; abundance: few
CDR3aa: CASSLLAGQGSYEQYF; CDR3nt: TGTGCCAGCAGTTTATTGGCGGGACAGGGCTCCTACGAGCAGTACTTC; d_gene: TRBD1; j_gene: TRBJ2-7; v_gene: TRBV28; abundance: many
CDR3aa: CASSYQTYEQYF; CDR3nt: TGTGCCAGCAGCTATCAGACCTACGAGCAGTACTTC; d_gene: NA; j_gene: TRBJ2-7; v_gene: TRBV6-6; abundance: many
CDR3aa: CASSSGLRGDEQFF; CDR3nt: TGTGCCAGCAGCTCAGGACTACGTGGCGATGAGCAGTTCTTC; d_gene: NA; j_gene: TRBJ2-1; v_gene: TRBV7-3; abundance: once
CDR3aa: CSVDNYGYTF; CDR3nt: TGCAGCGTTGACAACTATGGCTACACCTTC; d_gene: NA; j_gene: TRBJ1-2; v_gene: TRBV29-1; abundance: many
CDR3aa: CASSQMGGEAFF; CDR3nt: TGTGCCAGCAGCCAAATGGGGGGTGAAGCTTTCTTT; d_gene: NA; j_gene: TRBJ1-1; v_gene: TRBV3-1; abundance: NA
CDR3aa: CASSFKSSGYTGELFF; CDR3nt: TGTGCCAGCAGTTTCAAGTCTAGCGGGTACACCGGGGAGCTGTTTTTT; d_gene: TRBD2; j_gene: TRBJ2-2; v_gene: TRBV12-3/TRBV12-4; abundance: few
CDR3aa: CASSLGQVTYNEQIF; CDR3nt: TGTGCCAGCAGTCTTGGACAGGTAACCTACAATGAGCAGATCTTC; d_gene: TRBD1; j_gene: TRBJ2-1; v_gene: TRBV12-3/TRBV12-4; abundance: NA
CDR3aa: CASTSTIVEGLFF; CDR3nt: TGTGCCAGCACCTCTACTATCGTGGAGGGACTGTTTTTT; d_gene: NA; j_gene: TRBJ1-4; v_gene: TRBV7-9; abundance: NA
CDR3aa: CASSSGRGVIGTMRSYTF; CDR3nt: TGCGCCAGCAGCTCGGGCCGTGGGGTCATAGGAACTATGAGAAGCTACACCTTC; d_gene: NA; j_gene: TRBJ1-2; v_gene: TRBV5-1; abundance: few
CDR3aa: CASSEAQGIVETQYF; CDR3nt: TGTGCCAGCAGTGAAGCACAGGGTATCGTGGAGACCCAGTACTTC; d_gene: NA; j_gene: TRBJ2-5; v_gene: TRBV25-1; abundance: few
CDR3aa: CASSPRGLAKNIQYF; CDR3nt: TGTGCCAGCAGTCCTCGGGGGCTAGCCAAAAACATTCAGTACTTC; d_gene: NA; j_gene: TRBJ2-4; v_gene: TRBV3-1; abundance: many
CDR3aa: CASSLAPNTFYTF; CDR3nt: TGTGCCAGCAGTTTAGCGCCCAACACATTCTACACCTTC; d_gene: NA; j_gene: TRBJ1-2; v_gene: TRBV12-3/TRBV12-4; abundance: NA
CDR3aa: CASSLWDRTSYEQYF; CDR3nt: TGTGCCAGCAGTTTATGGGACAGGACCTCCTACGAGCAGTACTTC; d_gene: TRBD1; j_gene: TRBJ2-7; v_gene: TRBV28; abundance: NA
CDR3aa: CSAREGGATYEQYF; CDR3nt: TGCAGTGCTAGGGAGGGGGGGGCTACCTACGAGCAGTACTTC; d_gene: NA; j_gene: TRBJ2-7; v_gene: TRBV20-1; abundance: NA
CDR3aa: CASSLDGINQPQHF; CDR3nt: TGCGCCAGCAGCTTAGACGGAATTAATCAGCCCCAGCATTTT; d_gene: NA; j_gene: TRBJ1-5; v_gene: TRBV5-1; abundance: many
CDR3aa: CASTLKDGKSSYEQYF; CDR3nt: TGTGCCAGCACCCTTAAGGACGGCAAAAGCTCCTACGAGCAGTACTTC; d_gene: NA; j_gene: TRBJ2-7; v_gene: TRBV12-3/TRBV12-4; abundance: many
CDR3aa: CASRKTGSAEAFF; CDR3nt: TGTGCCAGCAGAAAGACAGGGTCGGCTGAAGCTTTCTTT; d_gene: TRBD1; j_gene: TRBJ1-1; v_gene: TRBV28; abundance: few
CDR3aa: CASSDGLLGEQFF; CDR3nt: TGTGCCAGCAGTGACGGACTTTTAGGTGAGCAGTTCTTC; d_gene: NA; j_gene: TRBJ2-1; v_gene: TRBV6-5; abundance: NA
CDR3aa: CSGGNPGRGEQYF; CDR3nt: TGCAGCGGGGGAAACCCAGGGCGCGGCGAGCAGTACTTC; d_gene: NA; j_gene: TRBJ2-7; v_gene: TRBV29-1; abundance: many
CDR3aa: CASSARQGGQPQHF; CDR3nt: TGTGCCAGTAGTGCGCGACAGGGGGGCCAGCCCCAGCATTTT; d_gene: TRBD1; j_gene: TRBJ1-5; v_gene: TRBV19; abundance: few
CDR3aa: CASSLVGGPGEAFF; CDR3nt: TGTGCCAGCAGTTTAGTAGGGGGGCCGGGTGAAGCTTTCTTT; d_gene: NA; j_gene: TRBJ1-1; v_gene: TRBV12-3/TRBV12-4; abundance: many
CDR3aa: CASSPVGGRTEAFF; CDR3nt: TGTGCCAGCAGCCCCGTGGGGGGTCGAACTGAAGCTTTCTTT; d_gene: NA; j_gene: TRBJ1-1; v_gene: TRBV11-2; abundance: NA
CDR3aa: CASTLVVVSGKANEQFF; CDR3nt: TGTGCCAGCACTTTGGTGGTTGTGTCAGGGAAGGCCAATGAGCAGTTCTTC; d_gene: NA; j_gene: TRBJ2-1; v_gene: TRBV12-3/TRBV12-4; abundance: few
CDR3aa: CSVLNPGLAGANYYEQYF; CDR3nt: TGCAGCGTTCTCAACCCGGGACTAGCGGGAGCGAACTACTACGAGCAGTACTTC; d_gene: TRBD2; j_gene: TRBJ2-7; v_gene: TRBV29-1; abundance: NA
CDR3aa: CASSQGLAGLQETQYF; CDR3nt: TGCGCCAGCAGCCAAGGACTAGCGGGATTGCAAGAGACCCAGTACTTC; d_gene: TRBD2; j_gene: TRBJ2-5; v_gene: TRBV4-1; abundance: many
CDR3aa: CASSLSPGVEQYF; CDR3nt: TGCGCCAGCAGCCTCTCCCCTGGGGTCGAGCAGTACTTC; d_gene: NA; j_gene: TRBJ2-7; v_gene: TRBV4-1; abundance: many
CDR3aa: CSASPPGGIHEQYF; CDR3nt: TGCAGTGCTAGCCCACCTGGGGGGATCCACGAGCAGTACTTC; d_gene: NA; j_gene: TRBJ2-7; v_gene: TRBV20-1; abundance: few
CDR3aa: CASSQDVKSPLHF; CDR3nt: TGTGCCAGCAGCCAAGATGTGAAGTCACCCCTCCACTTT; d_gene: NA; j_gene: TRBJ1-6; v_gene: TRBV3-1; abundance: many
CDR3aa: CATSDSSRQGGGTQYF; CDR3nt: TGTGCCACCAGTGACAGCTCCAGACAGGGAGGGGGGACCCAGTACTTC; d_gene: NA; j_gene: TRBJ2-5; v_gene: TRBV24-1; abundance: NA
CDR3aa: CSASPLGSYNNQPQHF; CDR3nt: TGCAGTGCTAGCCCCCTTGGCAGTTACAACAATCAGCCCCAGCATTTT; d_gene: NA; j_gene: TRBJ1-5; v_gene: TRBV20-1; abundance: few
CDR3aa: CASSLYRDGWTDAFF; CDR3nt: TGTGCCAGCAGCTTATACAGGGACGGTTGGACTGACGCTTTCTTT; d_gene: NA; j_gene: TRBJ1-1; v_gene: TRBV3-1; abundance: few
CDR3aa: CASSGDRVGDEQFF; CDR3nt: TGCGCCAGCAGCGGGGACAGGGTAGGCGATGAGCAGTTCTTC; d_gene: TRBD1; j_gene: TRBJ2-1; v_gene: TRBV5-1; abundance: NA
CDR3aa: CASSIGQKNEKLFF; CDR3nt: TGTGCCAGCAGTATCGGACAGAAAAATGAAAAACTGTTTTTT; d_gene: NA; j_gene: TRBJ1-4; v_gene: TRBV12-3/TRBV12-4; abundance: NA
CDR3aa: CSARTGRVSEQYF; CDR3nt: TGCAGTGCTAGGACGGGTCGAGTCTCCGAGCAGTACTTC; d_gene: NA; j_gene: TRBJ2-7; v_gene: TRBV20-1; abundance: many
CDR3aa: CSVEWYTGELFF; CDR3nt: TGCAGCGTTGAATGGTATACCGGGGAGCTGTTTTTT; d_gene: NA; j_gene: TRBJ2-2; v_gene: TRBV29-1; abundance: few
CDR3aa: CSARDLLGQSAEGYTF; CDR3nt: TGCAGTGCTAGAGATCTCCTGGGACAGAGCGCGGAGGGCTACACCTTC; d_gene: TRBD1; j_gene: TRBJ1-2; v_gene: TRBV20-1; abundance: few
CDR3aa: CASSSPGPTYNEQFF; CDR3nt: TGTGCCAGCAGTTCGCCGGGACCGACCTACAATGAGCAGTTCTTC; d_gene: NA; j_gene: TRBJ2-1; v_gene: TRBV27; abundance: many
CDR3aa: CSEKDPRSSYNEQFF; CDR3nt: TGCAGCGAGAAAGACCCCAGGAGCTCCTACAATGAGCAGTTCTTC; d_gene: NA; j_gene: TRBJ2-1; v_gene: TRBV20-1; abundance: few
CDR3aa: CASILDFSSEQYF; CDR3nt: TGCGCCAGCATTCTCGACTTCTCCTCCGAGCAGTACTTC; d_gene: NA; j_gene: TRBJ2-7; v_gene: TRBV10-2; abundance: few
CDR3aa: CASINQGPPGELFF; CDR3nt: TGTGCCAGCATCAACCAAGGACCGCCCGGGGAGCTGTTTTTT; d_gene: NA; j_gene: TRBJ2-2; v_gene: TRBV2; abundance: NA
CDR3aa: CASSLVMGGEQFF; CDR3nt: TGTGCCAGCAGCTTAGTGATGGGGGGGGAGCAGTTCTTC; d_gene: TRBD2; j_gene: TRBJ2-1; v_gene: TRBV7-6; abundance: many
CDR3aa: CASSYPTRGQGRGGYTF; CDR3nt: TGTGCCAGCAGTTACCCCACCAGAGGACAAGGCCGAGGAGGCTACACCTTC; d_gene: NA; j_gene: TRBJ1-2; v_gene: TRBV6-2/TRBV6-3; abundance: few
CDR3aa: CASSWTGETQYF; CDR3nt: TGTGCCAGCAGTTGGACAGGGGAGACCCAGTACTTC; d_gene: TRBD1; j_gene: TRBJ2-5; v_gene: TRBV28; abundance: NA
CDR3aa: CASSPDATHEQYF; CDR3nt: TGCGCCAGCAGCCCGGACGCCACGCACGAGCAGTACTTC; d_gene: NA; j_gene: TRBJ2-7; v_gene: TRBV5-1; abundance: NA
CDR3aa: CSANPDRGNQPQHF; CDR3nt: TGCAGTGCAAACCCGGACAGGGGCAATCAGCCCCAGCATTTT; d_gene: TRBD1; j_gene: TRBJ1-5; v_gene: TRBV20-1; abundance: NA
CDR3aa: CASSQPQGSYEQFF; CDR3nt: TGTGCCAGCAGCCAACCCCAGGGAAGCTATGAGCAGTTCTTC; d_gene: NA; j_gene: TRBJ2-1; v_gene: TRBV6-2/TRBV6-3; abundance: many
CDR3aa: CASSSYRGRLETQYF; CDR3nt: TGTGCCAGCAGCTCCTACAGGGGCCGGTTGGAGACCCAGTACTTC; d_gene: TRBD1; j_gene: TRBJ2-5; v_gene: TRBV7-3; abundance: NA
CDR3aa: CASNPSESSSYEQYF; CDR3nt: TGTGCCAGCAACCCATCAGAGAGCAGCTCCTACGAGCAGTACTTC; d_gene: NA; j_gene: TRBJ2-7; v_gene: TRBV6-1; abundance: many
CDR3aa: CASRQEGFGSPLHF; CDR3nt: TGTGCCAGCAGGCAAGAGGGGTTCGGTTCACCCCTCCACTTT; d_gene: NA; j_gene: TRBJ1-6; v_gene: TRBV3-1; abundance: few
CDR3aa: CASSYSRDRGSGEQYF; CDR3nt: TGTGCCAGCAGTTACTCCCGGGACAGGGGATCGGGGGAGCAGTACTTC; d_gene: TRBD1; j_gene: TRBJ2-7; v_gene: TRBV6-2/TRBV6-3; abundance: many
CDR3aa: CSARHEAYQETQYF; CDR3nt: TGCAGTGCTCGACACGAGGCGTACCAAGAGACCCAGTACTTC; d_gene: NA; j_gene: TRBJ2-5; v_gene: TRBV20-1; abundance: NA